A single sample is the source of the 23 T cell receptor beta chains below, sequenced in a study of OX40 agonist ivuxolimab in advanced cancers. Clones were read by immunoSEQ multiplex PCR, and TCRdb kept only the in-frame ones, dropping some. This table holds approximately 72,000 clones, just over 85% found once. The material was CD4+ or CD8+ T cells sorted from blood, obtained in a trial of the OX40 agonist ivuxolimab. The receptors originated from an adult with an advanced solid tumor such as melanoma, head and neck, liver or kidney cancer.

The J gene is TRBJ2-7, the V gene TRBV6-6; TRBD2 matches 8 bases. This CDR3 region has 12 residues. Germline V gives CDR1 MNHNY, CDR2 SVGAGI (reference sequence). Germline trimming cut 4 bases from V and 9 bases from J; bases unmatched to any gene: 5. CDR3 coding DNA: TGTGCCAGCAGTTCCAGCGGGAGAGTGCAGTACTTC. Amino acids: CASSSSGRVQYF.

The V and J genes are TRBV5-8 and TRBJ1-5; possible D gene TRBD1, 5 bases. The germline V gene has CDR1 SGHTS and CDR2 YDEGEE. The CDR3 length is 14 residues. Trimming took off 4 bases at V and 3 bases at J, with 11 bases between the two ends. The CDR3 DNA sequence: TGTGCCAGCAGCGGCGGGACTGACAATCAGCCCCAGCATTTT. Its protein product is CASSGGTDNQPQHF.

V and J are TRBV7-2 and TRBJ1-4; D is ambiguous. The V and J ends lost 1 base and 3 bases respectively, with 9 bases between them. The CDR3 length is 15 residues. Germline CDR1 is SGHTA and CDR2 is FQGNSA. CDR3 sequence reads: CASSLGEVANEKLFF. The CDR3 bases are TGTGCCAGCAGCTTAGGGGAGGTAGCTAATGAAAAACTGTTTTTT.

V is TRBV6-1 and J is TRBJ2-2; D remains unclear. CDR1 is MNHNS and CDR2 is SASEGT in the germline V gene. V was shortened by 6 bases and J by 8 bases, with 10 bases between the two germline ends. CDR3 length: 12 residues. The CDR3 here is CASRPSRGELFF. CDR3 DNA sequence: TGTGCCAGCAGGCCATCCAGGGGGGAGCTGTTTTTT.

This clone was detected a few times. This rearrangement joins TRBV7-2 to TRBJ2-7; weak D call: TRBD1 (6 bases). The CDR3 contains 16 residues. Trimming stripped 5 bases from V and 7 bases from J, with 24 bases between. Germline CDR1 is SGHTA and CDR2 is FQGNSA. The CDR3 DNA follows: TGTGCCAGCAGCGTACACGCTTGGACAGCCCCCGGGGAGCAGTACTTC. As protein: CASSVHAWTAPGEQYF.

The chain combines TRBV29-1 with TRBJ1-6; D unclear. CDR1 SQVTM and CDR2 ANQGSEA come from the germline V gene. Between the trimmed V and J ends, which lost 5 bases and 7 bases, there was a span of 15 bases. The CDR3 totals 14 residues. CDR3 in amino acids: CSVTTETGNSPLHF. For the CDR3, the DNA is TGCAGCGTTACTACCGAGACGGGGAATTCACCCCTCCACTTT.

The V and J genes are TRBV5-1 and TRBJ2-7, with 11 bases fitting TRBD2. Germline assignment: CDR1 SGHRS and CDR2 YFSETQ. Germline trimming cut 5 bases from V and 5 bases from J; bases unmatched to any gene: 12. The CDR3 is 16 residues long. CDR3 loop: CASRPGLAGGRHEQYF. Written as DNA, the CDR3 is TGCGCCAGCAGACCGGGCCTAGCGGGAGGTAGGCACGAGCAGTACTTC.

The chain recombines TRBV19 with TRBJ1-2; 7 nucleotides line up with TRBD1. The V segment lost 10 bases and the J segment 0 bases; nucleotides outside the gene matches: 11. In germline, CDR1 is LNHDA, CDR2 SQIVND (reference sequence). CDR3 length equals 15 residues. Written as DNA, the CDR3 is TGTGCCACCACCGGGACAGACAGACCTAACTATGGCTACACCTTC. It encodes CATTGTDRPNYGYTF.

The J gene is TRBJ2-1, the V gene TRBV19, with a weak D call TRBD2 (6 bases). The V and J ends lost 3 bases and 5 bases respectively, with 11 bases between them. This CDR3 has 14 residues. In germline, CDR1 is LNHDA, CDR2 SQIVND (reference sequence). The CDR3 protein is CASSMWDSDNEQFF. The CDR3 DNA reads as TGTGCCAGTAGTATGTGGGACTCTGACAATGAGCAGTTCTTC.

This clone was detected only a few times. The J gene is TRBJ2-1, the V gene TRBV4-3; D is unresolved. CDR1 and CDR2 (germline): LGHNA, YSLEER. V gave up 4 bases and J gave up 2 bases, with 15 bases separating them. CDR3 size: 16 residues. The CDR3 here is CASSLAPVGAYNEQFF. In DNA, the CDR3 is TGCGCCAGCAGCCTCGCGCCGGTGGGCGCCTACAATGAGCAGTTCTTC.

The V and J genes are TRBV7-8 and TRBJ2-7, with D tentatively TRBD2 (6 bases). Germline V lookup: CDR1 SGHVS, CDR2 FQNEAQ. V gave up 5 bases and J gave up 4 bases, with 21 bases separating them. The CDR3 has 16 amino acids. Here the CDR3 DNA reads TGTGCCAGCAGCCCTGTCGGTGGCAGCGGAGGGTACGAGCAGTACTTC. Its protein is CASSPVGGSGGYEQYF. Using reference TRBV7-8 and TRBJ2-7 for the parts outside the CDR3, the full variable domain is GAGVSQSPRYKVAKRGQDVALRCDPISGHVSLFWYQQALGQGPEFLTYFQNEAQLDKSGLPSDRFFAERPEGSVSTLKIQRTQQEDSAVYLCASSPVGGSGGYEQYFGPGTRLTVT.

The CDR3 region has the DNA TGTGCCAGCAGCCTGGATCCCGGGACTGGAGCACGAGAGCAGTACTTC. As protein: CASSLDPGTGAREQYF. The chain carries TRBV5-5 and TRBJ2-7, with D possibly being TRBD2 (6 bases). There are 16 residues in the CDR3. V was pared by 4 bases and J by 7 bases, with 24 bases between. Germline V gene data show CDR1 as SGHKS and CDR2 as YYEKEE (reference sequence).

The chain uses TRBV28 and TRBJ1-2; the D is unclear. The CDR3 loop spans 17 amino acids. The ends were cut back, 4 bases at V and 0 bases at J, with 18 bases in the middle. Germline lookup yields CDR1 MDHEN and CDR2 SYDVKM. CDR3 in amino acids: CASSSSWTSSSNYGYTF. The CDR3 DNA follows: TGTGCCAGCAGTTCGTCGTGGACCTCATCATCTAACTATGGCTACACCTTC.

The rearrangement joins TRBV7-2 to TRBJ1-6, with TRBD1 matching 9 bases. Germline V gene sequence: CDR1 SGHTA, CDR2 FQGNSA. This CDR3 region has 17 residues. Trimming at V came to 3 bases and at J to 2 bases, leaving 5 bases not matched to a gene. The CDR3 nucleotides read TGTGCCAGCAGCTTGGGGGACAGGGCCGCCTATAATTCACCCCTCCACTTT. Its translation is CASSLGDRAAYNSPLHF.

The CDR3 sequence is CASRTTRQGAGRAFF. The DNA for the CDR3 is TGTGCCAGCAGGACCACTCGACAGGGGGCCGGTAGAGCTTTCTTT. The V call is TRBV7-2, the J call TRBJ1-1; TRBD1 matches at 10 bases. V was clipped by 6 bases and J by 10 bases; unmatched bases: 14. Per germline, CDR1 SGHTA and CDR2 FQGNSA. CDR3 length equals 15 residues.

The chain joins TRBV5-8 to TRBJ1-1, with a weak D call TRBD1 (5 bases). V dropped 3 bases and J dropped 1 base, with 22 bases sitting between them. Per germline, CDR1 SGHTS and CDR2 YDEGEE. The CDR3 extends over 18 amino acids. The CDR3 DNA follows: TGTGCCAGCAGCTCCAACCGGCTTGGGGGACCCAAGAACACTGAAGCTTTCTTT. Its translation: CASSSNRLGGPKNTEAFF. Filled out from reference TRBV5-8 and TRBJ1-1, the complete variable domain reads EAGVTQSPTHLIKTRGQQATLRCSPISGHTSVYWYQQALGLGLQFLLWYDEGEERNRGNFPPRFSGRQFPNYSSELNVNALELEDSALYLCASSSNRLGGPKNTEAFFGQGTRLTVV.

This rearrangement joins TRBV4-1 to TRBJ1-5; D might be TRBD1 (5 bases). V was clipped by 1 base and J by 6 bases, with 10 bases between them. The germline gives CDR1 MGHRA, CDR2 YSYEKL. The CDR3 sequence is 14 residues long. The CDR3 region has the DNA TGCGCCAGCAGCCAAGGCAGGGACCGTCAGCCCCAGCATTTT. Encoded protein: CASSQGRDRQPQHF.

This chain links TRBV27 with TRBJ2-1, with TRBD1 matching 9 bases. The junction had 4 bases not matched to a gene; V was cut back by 4 bases and J by 6 bases. Germline assignment: CDR1 MNHEY and CDR2 SMNVEV (reference sequence). The CDR3 runs to 14 residues. This chain's CDR3 is CASSSGQGRNEQFF. The DNA for the CDR3 is TGTGCCAGCAGTTCGGGACAGGGACGCAATGAGCAGTTCTTC.

The chain joins TRBV5-5 to TRBJ2-5, with TRBD1 as a possible D gene (6 bases). The J call is in doubt because the DNA end fits TRBJ2-7 better. The CDR3 extends over 17 amino acids. Per germline, CDR1 SGHKS and CDR2 YYEKEE (reference sequence). The CDR3 DNA sequence: TGTGCCAGCAGCTTGGGGGCGGCGGCAGGGGCGGCCTACGAGCAGTACTTC. Protein sequence: CASSLGAAAGAAYEQYF.

The chain couples TRBV29-1 to TRBJ2-5; D is uncertain. The CDR3 length is 10 residues. Between the trimmed V and J ends, which lost 3 bases and 6 bases, there was a span of 5 bases. The V gene's germline CDR1 is SQVTM and CDR2 ANQGSEA. The CDR3 spells CSVDEKTQYF. In DNA, the CDR3 is TGCAGCGTTGATGAGAAGACCCAGTACTTC.

This sequence joins TRBV6-1 and TRBJ2-1; maybe TRBD2 (7 bases). CDR1 MNHNS and CDR2 SASEGT come from the germline V gene. CDR3 size: 17 residues. The V end lost 1 base, the J end lost 0 bases, and 13 bases lay between the germline ends. The CDR3 DNA is TGTGCCAGCAGTGAAGAGAAGGGGGGGAGCTCCTACAATGAGCAGTTCTTC. Protein sequence: CASSEEKGGSSYNEQFF.

The rearrangement links TRBV7-2 to TRBJ1-3; 7 bases line up with TRBD1. Germline loops: CDR1 SGHTA, CDR2 FQGNSA. V lost 5 bases and J lost 4; bases outside the gene matches: 8. This CDR3 region has 15 residues. CDR3 residues: CASSQRGPGGNTIYF. The CDR3 DNA reads TGTGCCAGCAGCCAGAGGGGGCCTGGAGGAAACACCATATATTTT. Complete variable domain (other parts from reference TRBV7-2 and TRBJ1-3): GAGVSQSPSNKVTEKGKDVELRCDPISGHTALYWYRQSLGQGLEFLIYFQGNSAPDKSGLPSDRFSAERTGGSVSTLTIQRTQQEDSAVYLCASSQRGPGGNTIYFGEGSWLTVV.

The chain combines TRBV18 with TRBJ1-1; D is unclear. CDR3 length: 13 amino acids. The germline V gene encodes CDR1 KGHSH and CDR2 LQKENI. V gave up 2 bases and J gave up 8 bases, with 12 bases separating them. The CDR3: CASSPGSQQEAFF. The CDR3 DNA follows: TGTGCCAGCTCACCAGGGTCTCAACAGGAAGCTTTCTTT.